The T cell receptor (beta chain) described here comes from a study of response to subunit inactivated influenza vaccine. The length of the CDR3 is 13 residues. Trimming stripped 6 bases from V and 7 bases from J, with 19 bases between. The germline CDR1 and CDR2 sequences are SQVTM and ANQGSEA. Study-level findings and limits: It was suggested by the authors that few new T cells are recruited by each seasonal influenza vaccination.

TCRdb recomputed calls from the RT-PCR reads with MiXCR, one row per CDR3 protein. The repertoire includes a few hundred thousand distinct CDR3 sequences, around 22% of them detected once, and 10% sits in the top ten. This clonotype has just a few counts. Its antigen is as yet unknown. The sequences come from PBMCs from blood, collected less than 22 months after vaccination. The V gene is TRBV29-1, the J gene TRBJ2-7; D is unresolved. This receptor was obtained from a man aged 50-75 years who received an inactivated influenza vaccine. The CDR3: CSVGPEAGGEQYF. The CDR3 nucleotides are TGCAGCGTCGGCCCCGAGGCAGGCGGAGAGCAGTACTTC.